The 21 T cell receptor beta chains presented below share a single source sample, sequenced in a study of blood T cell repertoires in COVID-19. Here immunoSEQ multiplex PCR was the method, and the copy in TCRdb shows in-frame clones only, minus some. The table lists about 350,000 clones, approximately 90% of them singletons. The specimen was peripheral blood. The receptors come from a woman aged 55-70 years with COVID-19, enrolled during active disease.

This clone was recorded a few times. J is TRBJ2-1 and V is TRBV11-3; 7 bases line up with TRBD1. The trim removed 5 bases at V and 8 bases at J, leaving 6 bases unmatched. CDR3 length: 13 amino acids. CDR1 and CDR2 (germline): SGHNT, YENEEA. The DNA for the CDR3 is TGTGCCAGCAGCAAGAACAGGGGCGATGAGCAGTTCTTC. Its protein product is CASSKNRGDEQFF.

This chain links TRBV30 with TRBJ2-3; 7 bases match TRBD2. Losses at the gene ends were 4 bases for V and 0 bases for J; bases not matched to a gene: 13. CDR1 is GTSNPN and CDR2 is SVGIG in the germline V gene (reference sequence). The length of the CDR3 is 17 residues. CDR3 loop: CAWTRWAGVPSTDTQYF. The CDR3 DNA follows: TGTGCCTGGACCCGGTGGGCGGGGGTCCCTAGCACAGATACGCAGTATTTT.

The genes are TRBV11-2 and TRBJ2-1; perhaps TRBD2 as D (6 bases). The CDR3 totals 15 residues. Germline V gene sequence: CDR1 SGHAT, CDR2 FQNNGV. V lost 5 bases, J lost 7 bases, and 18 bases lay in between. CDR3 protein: CASSAGTSSGNEQFF. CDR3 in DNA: TGTGCCAGCAGCGCCGGGACTTCCTCCGGGAATGAGCAGTTCTTC.

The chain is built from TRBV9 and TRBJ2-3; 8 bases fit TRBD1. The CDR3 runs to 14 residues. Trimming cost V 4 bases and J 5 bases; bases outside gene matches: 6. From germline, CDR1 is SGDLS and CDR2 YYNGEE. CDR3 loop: CASSTRQGKDTQYF. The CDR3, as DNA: TGTGCCAGCAGCACACGACAGGGGAAAGATACGCAGTATTTT.

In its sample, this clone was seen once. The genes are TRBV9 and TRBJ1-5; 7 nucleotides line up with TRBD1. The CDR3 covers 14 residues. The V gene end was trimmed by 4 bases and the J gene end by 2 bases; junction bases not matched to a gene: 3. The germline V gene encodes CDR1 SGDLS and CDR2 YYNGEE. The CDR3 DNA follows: TGTGCCAGCAGCCCCACAGGGGGCAATCAGCCCCAGCATTTT. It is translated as CASSPTGGNQPQHF.

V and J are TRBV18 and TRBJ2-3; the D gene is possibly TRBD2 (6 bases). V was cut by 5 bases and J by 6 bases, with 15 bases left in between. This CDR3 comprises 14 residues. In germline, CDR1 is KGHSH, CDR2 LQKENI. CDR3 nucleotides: TGTGCCAGCTCATCCCTGACGGGGAGGGATACGCAGTATTTT. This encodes CASSSLTGRDTQYF.

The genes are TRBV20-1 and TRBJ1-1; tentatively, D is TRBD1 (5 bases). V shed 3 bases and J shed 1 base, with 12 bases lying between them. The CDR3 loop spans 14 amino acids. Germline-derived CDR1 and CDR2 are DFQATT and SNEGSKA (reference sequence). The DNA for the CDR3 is TGCAGTGCTAGTCTCCCAGGGCGGAACACTGAAGCTTTCTTT. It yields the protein CSASLPGRNTEAFF.

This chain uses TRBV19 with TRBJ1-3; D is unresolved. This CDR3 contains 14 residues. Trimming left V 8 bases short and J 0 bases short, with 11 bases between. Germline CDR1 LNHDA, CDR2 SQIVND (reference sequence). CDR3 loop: CASGRASSGNTIYF. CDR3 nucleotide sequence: TGTGCCAGTGGTCGAGCCTCCTCTGGAAACACCATATATTTT.

The CDR3 is CASSLETGGSQPQHF. The CDR3, as DNA: TGTGCCAGCAGCTTGGAGACAGGGGGCAGTCAGCCCCAGCATTTT. This chain uses TRBV7-9 with TRBJ1-5, with 10 bases matching TRBD1. The CDR3 is 15 amino acids. V was clipped by 3 bases and J by 6 bases; unmatched bases: 5. Germline V gene lookup returns CDR1 SEHNR and CDR2 FQNEAQ (reference sequence).

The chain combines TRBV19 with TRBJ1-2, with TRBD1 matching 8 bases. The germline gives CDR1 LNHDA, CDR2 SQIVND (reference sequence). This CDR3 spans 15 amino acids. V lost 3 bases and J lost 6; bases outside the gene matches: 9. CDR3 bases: TGTGCCAGTAGTATTAAGGGCAGGGGGCAAGATGGCTACACCTTC. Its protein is CASSIKGRGQDGYTF.

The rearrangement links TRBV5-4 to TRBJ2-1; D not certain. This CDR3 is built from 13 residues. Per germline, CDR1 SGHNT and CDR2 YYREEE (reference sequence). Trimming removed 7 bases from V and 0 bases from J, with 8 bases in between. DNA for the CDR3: TGTGCCAGCGAGCGCAGCTCCTACAATGAGCAGTTCTTC. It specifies CASERSSYNEQFF.

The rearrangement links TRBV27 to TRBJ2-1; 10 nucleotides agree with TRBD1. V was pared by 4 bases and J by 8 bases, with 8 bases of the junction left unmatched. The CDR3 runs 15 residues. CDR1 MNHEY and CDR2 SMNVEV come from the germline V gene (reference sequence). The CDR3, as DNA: TGTGCCAGCAGTTCCCCGGGACAGGGGTGGGATGAGCAGTTCTTC. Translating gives CASSSPGQGWDEQFF.

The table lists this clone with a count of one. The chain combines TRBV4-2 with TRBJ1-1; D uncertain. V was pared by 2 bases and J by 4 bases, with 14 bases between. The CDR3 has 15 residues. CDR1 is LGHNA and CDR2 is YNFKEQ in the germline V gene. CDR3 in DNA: TGTGCCAGCAGCCAACCCGCCTCGCACATCACTGAAGCTTTCTTT. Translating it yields CASSQPASHITEAFF.

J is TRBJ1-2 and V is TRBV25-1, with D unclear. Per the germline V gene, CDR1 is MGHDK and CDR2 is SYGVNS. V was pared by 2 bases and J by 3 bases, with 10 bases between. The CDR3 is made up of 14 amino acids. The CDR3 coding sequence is TGTGCCAGCAGTGAACCTGGCGGAGACTATGGCTACACCTTC. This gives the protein CASSEPGGDYGYTF.

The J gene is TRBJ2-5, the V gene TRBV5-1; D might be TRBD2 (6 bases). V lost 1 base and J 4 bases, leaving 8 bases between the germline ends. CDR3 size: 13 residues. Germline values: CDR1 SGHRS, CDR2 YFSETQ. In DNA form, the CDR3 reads TGCGCCAGCAGCTTGATGGGGGGAGAGACCCAGTACTTC. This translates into CASSLMGGETQYF. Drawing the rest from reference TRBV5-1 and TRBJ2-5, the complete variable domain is KAGVTQTPRYLIKTRGQQVTLSCSPISGHRSVSWYQQTPGQGLQFLFEYFSETQRNKGNFPGRFSGRQFSNSRSEMNVSTLELGDSALYLCASSLMGGETQYFGPGTRLLVL.

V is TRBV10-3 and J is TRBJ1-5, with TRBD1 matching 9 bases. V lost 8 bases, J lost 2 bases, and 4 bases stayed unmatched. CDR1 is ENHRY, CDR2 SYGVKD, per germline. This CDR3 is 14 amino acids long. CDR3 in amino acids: CAIGDRVGNQPQHF. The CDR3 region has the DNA TGTGCCATCGGGGACAGGGTTGGCAATCAGCCCCAGCATTTT.

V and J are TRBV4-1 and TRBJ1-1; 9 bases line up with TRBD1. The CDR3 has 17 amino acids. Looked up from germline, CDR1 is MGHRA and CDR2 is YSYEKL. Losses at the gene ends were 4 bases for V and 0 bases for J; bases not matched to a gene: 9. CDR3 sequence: CASSLGTGRDMNTEAFF. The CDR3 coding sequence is TGCGCCAGCAGCCTAGGGACAGGGCGGGACATGAACACTGAAGCTTTCTTT.

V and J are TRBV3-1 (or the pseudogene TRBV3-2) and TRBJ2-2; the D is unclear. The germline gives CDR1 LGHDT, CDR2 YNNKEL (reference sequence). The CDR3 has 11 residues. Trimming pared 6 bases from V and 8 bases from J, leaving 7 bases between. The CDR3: CASSLLGELFF. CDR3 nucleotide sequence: TGTGCCAGCAGTCTTCTGGGGGAGCTGTTTTTT.

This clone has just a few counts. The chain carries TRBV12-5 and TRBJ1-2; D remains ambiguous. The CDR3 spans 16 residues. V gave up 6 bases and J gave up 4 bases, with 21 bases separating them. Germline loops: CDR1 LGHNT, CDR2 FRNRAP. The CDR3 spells CASGLPRGRGTYGYTF. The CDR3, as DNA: TGTGCTAGTGGACTCCCCCGAGGCCGGGGAACCTATGGCTACACCTTC.

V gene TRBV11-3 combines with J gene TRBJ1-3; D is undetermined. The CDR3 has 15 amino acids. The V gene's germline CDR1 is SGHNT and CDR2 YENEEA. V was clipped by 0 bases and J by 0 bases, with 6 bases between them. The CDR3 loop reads CASSLDSRSGNTIYF. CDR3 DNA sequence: TGTGCCAGCAGCTTAGATTCCCGCTCTGGAAACACCATATATTTT.

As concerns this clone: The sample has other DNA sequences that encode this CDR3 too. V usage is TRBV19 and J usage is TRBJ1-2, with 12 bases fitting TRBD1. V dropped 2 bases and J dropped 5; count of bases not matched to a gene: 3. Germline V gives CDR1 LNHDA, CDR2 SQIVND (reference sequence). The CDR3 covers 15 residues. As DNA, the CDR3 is TGTGCCAGTAGTATACCGGGACAGGGGGCTTATGGCTACACCTTC. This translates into CASSIPGQGAYGYTF.